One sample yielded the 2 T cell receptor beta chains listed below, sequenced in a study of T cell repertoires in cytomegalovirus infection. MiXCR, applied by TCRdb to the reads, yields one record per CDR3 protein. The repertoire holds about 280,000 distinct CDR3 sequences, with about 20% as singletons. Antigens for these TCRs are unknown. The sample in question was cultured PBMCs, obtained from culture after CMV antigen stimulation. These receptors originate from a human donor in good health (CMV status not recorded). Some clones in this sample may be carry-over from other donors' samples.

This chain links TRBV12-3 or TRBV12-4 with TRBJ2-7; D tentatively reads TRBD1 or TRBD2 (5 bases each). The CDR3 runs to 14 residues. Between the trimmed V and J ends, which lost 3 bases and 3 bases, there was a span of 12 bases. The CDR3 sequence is CASSFGGRHYEQYV. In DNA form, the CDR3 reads TGTGCCAGCAGTTTTGGGGGACGCCACTACGAGCAGTACGTC.

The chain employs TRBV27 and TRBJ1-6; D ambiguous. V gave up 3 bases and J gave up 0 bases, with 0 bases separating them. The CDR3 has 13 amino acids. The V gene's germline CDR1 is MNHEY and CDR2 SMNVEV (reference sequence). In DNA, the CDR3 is TGTGCCAGCAGTTTCTCCTATAATTCACCCCTCCACTTT. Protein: CASSFSYNSPLHF.